Shown below are 9 T cell receptor beta chains from a single sample sequenced in a study of T cell repertoires in cytomegalovirus infection (dated by TCRdb to the late 2010s). The sequencer listed for this sample is Illumina HiSeq 1500. The raw public reads went through TCRdb reprocessing: fastp at Q25, MiXCR clone calling, in-frame beta chains kept. Entries that share a CDR3 protein sequence are merged under the most common genes and DNA. In all, the sample holds roughly 700,000 distinct CDR3 sequences, and roughly a third of those were seen once. Clones ranked in the top ten supply approximately 18% of the sample. No antigens are known for them. The treatment or condition label here, explained by the study, means: in vitro stimulation with specific CMV peptide epitopes to enrich CMV-specific T cells. This specimen consisted of cultured PBMCs, obtained from culture after CMV antigen stimulation. These receptor sequences come from a human donor in good health (CMV status not recorded). Some clones in this sample may be carry-over from other donors' samples.

J is TRBJ2-6 and V is TRBV5-4; 9 positions match TRBD2. This CDR3 is 18 amino acids long. Trimming removed 4 bases from V and 0 bases from J; junction bases left unmatched: 8. Per germline, CDR1 SGHNT and CDR2 YYREEE (reference sequence). CDR3 sequence (DNA): TGTGCCAGCAGCGGGGAGGATAGCGGGAGCTCTGGGGCCAACGTCCTGACTTTC. It translates to CASSGEDSGSSGANVLTF.

The gene calls are TRBV20-1 and TRBJ2-1; the match to TRBD2 covers 12 bases. The trim removed 3 bases at V and 5 bases at J, leaving 2 bases unmatched. CDR3 length: 14 amino acids. Germline V gene sequence: CDR1 DFQATT, CDR2 SNEGSKA (reference sequence). CDR3 DNA sequence: TGCAGTGCTAGTCGGACTAGCGGGAACAATGAGCAGTTCTTC. Its translation: CSASRTSGNNEQFF.

This clonotype showed up just a few times. The chain employs TRBV5-4 and TRBJ1-1, with a possible D match to TRBD1 (6 bases). V was clipped by 4 bases and J by 3 bases, with 16 bases between them. The V gene's germline CDR1 is SGHNT and CDR2 YYREEE (reference sequence). This CDR3 has 15 residues. The CDR3 coding sequence is TGTGCCAGCAGCCCGGAAGGGGGAACCTACACTGAAGCTTTCTTT. Encoded protein: CASSPEGGTYTEAFF.

CDR3 bases: TGTGCCAGCAGTTCCGGGCCAAGTAGAGGCTACACCTTC. It yields the protein CASSSGPSRGYTF. The chain combines TRBV12-3 or TRBV12-4 with TRBJ1-2; D remains ambiguous. V lost 4 bases, J lost 8 bases, and 14 bases lay in between. There are 13 residues in the CDR3.

In this sample, this clonotype turned up a few times. V and J are TRBV19 and TRBJ2-1; the D gene is possibly TRBD2 (5 bases). CDR3 size: 14 residues. Per the germline V gene, CDR1 is LNHDA and CDR2 is SQIVND (reference sequence). Trimming took 7 bases from V and 2 from J, leaving 12 bases between them. CDR3 residues: CASKEDRTYNEQFF. In DNA form, the CDR3 reads TGTGCCAGTAAGGAGGATCGAACCTACAATGAGCAGTTCTTC.

Note on this clonotype: A much larger clone differs from this one at a single base, so this may be a read error. CDR3 DNA: TGTGCCAGCAGCTTCAACGGCTACGAGCAGTACTTC. This codes for CASSFNGYEQYF. V is TRBV7-8 and J is TRBJ2-7; the D is unclear. Trimming shortened V by 3 bases and J by 3 bases, and 6 bases separated the two germline ends. Germline CDR1 is SGHVS and CDR2 is FQNEAQ. The CDR3 length is 12 residues.

CDR3 DNA: TGTGCCAGCAGCTTGGACGGAACCTATCAGCCCCAGCATTTT. It specifies CASSLDGTYQPQHF. The rearrangement uses TRBV7-9 and TRBJ1-5; D remains unclear. CDR3 length: 14 amino acids. Trimming stripped 3 bases from V and 5 bases from J, with 11 bases between. The V gene's germline CDR1 is SEHNR and CDR2 FQNEAQ (reference sequence).

This clonotype was seen repeatedly, ten times or more. This chain connects TRBV7-2 to TRBJ1-2; 7 nucleotides align to TRBD1. The V gene's germline CDR1 is SGHTA and CDR2 FQGNSA. V was clipped by 4 bases and J by 7 bases; unmatched bases: 9. This CDR3 has 14 amino acids. CDR3 region: CASSSGQELGGYTF. DNA for the CDR3: TGTGCCAGCAGCTCCGGACAGGAATTAGGTGGCTACACCTTC.

This clonotype occurred a few times. The DNA is left out, because the CDR3 cannot be placed on it with certainty; the CDR3 is given as TCRdb lists it. The chain is built from TRBV11-1 and TRBJ2-2; the DNA was not used to check the table's D call, TRBD1. Germline V lookup: CDR1 SGHAT, CDR2 FQDESV (reference sequence). Both ends counted, the CDR3 spans 14 residues. The CDR3 protein is CASSSSTGTGELFF.